These T cell receptor beta chains were read from a single sample in a study of response to subunit inactivated influenza vaccine. Each CDR3 protein gets one entry after TCRdb re-called the RT-PCR reads with MiXCR. The table records some 640,000 distinct CDR3 sequences, around 14% of them present only once. Sequencing was performed on PBMCs from blood, taken 14 to 15 days before vaccination. These receptors came from a man between 50 and 59 years old who received an inactivated influenza vaccine. Both conserved end residues are trimmed from each CDR3. Each record gives: V gene, J gene, CDR3 protein.

V gene: TRBV9; J gene: TRBJ2-5; CDR3 protein: ASSVRLAGDQY
V gene: TRBV6-5; J gene: TRBJ2-2; CDR3 protein: ASSYSSTSGSVHGELF
V gene: TRBV10-2; J gene: TRBJ1-2; CDR3 protein: ASRDTHGYT
V gene: TRBV20-1; J gene: TRBJ1-4; CDR3 protein: SARDRQGATNEKLF
V gene: TRBV20-1; J gene: TRBJ1-1; CDR3 protein: SARGTGNLMNTEAF
V gene: TRBV27; J gene: TRBJ1-6; CDR3 protein: ASRLGAGIDSPLH
V gene: TRBV6-2/TRBV6-3; J gene: TRBJ1-5; CDR3 protein: ASSYYSEGTGQPQH
V gene: TRBV28; J gene: TRBJ2-1; CDR3 protein: ASSLIDRAAYNEQF
V gene: TRBV11-2; J gene: TRBJ2-2; CDR3 protein: ASSLIQGLGNTGELF
V gene: TRBV10-1; J gene: TRBJ2-7; CDR3 protein: ASSAGQEREKQY
V gene: TRBV9; J gene: TRBJ2-3; CDR3 protein: ASSVSRVGDTQY
V gene: TRBV9; J gene: TRBJ1-4; CDR3 protein: ASSVATGTGEKLF